This TCR beta chain derives from a study of T-cell memory formation after mild COVID-19. CDR1 and CDR2 from the germline V gene are GTSNPN and SVGIG (reference sequence). Trimming took off 0 bases at V and 2 bases at J, with 13 bases between the two ends. This CDR3 is built from 15 residues. Libraries for TCRalpha and TCRbeta carried sample barcodes and unique molecular identifiers via 5'RACE. TCRdb independently ran MiXCR on the 5' RACE reads; one entry per CDR3 protein. The table lists fewer than 550,000 distinct CDR3 sequences, 15% to 20% of them singletons. The receptor was isolated from an adult woman who had mild COVID-19 (a few samples of this study predate the infection). Cell type and time point are not known. The material sequenced was PBMCs or a T cell subset sorted from them (not recorded which). The chain uses TRBV30 and TRBJ2-5; D may be TRBD1 (5 bases). The CDR3 DNA is TGTGCCTGGAGTGTACTGTCAGGGTTGCAAGAGACCCAGTACTTC. As protein: CAWSVLSGLQETQYF.